The T cell receptor (beta chain) described here comes from a study of T cell clusters in autoimmune cytopenias. Whole-study findings and limits: Clustering suggested that physiological T cell clusters were missing in primary autoimmune cytopenia patients. Functional roles of the in silico T cell clusters still await experimental validation. Exclusive TRB clusters were around 3-fold more numerous in healthy donors than in active autoimmune hepatitis. Comparing secondary cytopenia with chronic lymphocytic leukemia showed no cluster-lack signature, apparently masked by lymphoma repertoire.

With regard to this clonotype: The antigen is not known.

Roughly 38,000 genome equivalents of blood DNA were amplified for TRB. Germline lookup yields CDR1 MDHEN and CDR2 SYDVKM. CDR3 length equals 16 residues. Multiplex touch-down PCR amplified TRB using TRB-A and TRB-B pools in one tube. TCRdb re-called the multiplex PCR reads; one entry per CDR3 protein, DNA not given. The listing records around 7,800 distinct CDR3 sequences. Input material: peripheral blood. The J gene is TRBJ2-3, the V gene TRBV28; TCRdb's D gene call, TRBD1, goes unchecked for lack of DNA. This clonotype was sampled from a human donor with an autoimmune cytopenia or autoimmune hepatitis (not recorded which). The CDR3 protein is CASSFRWAGVTDTQYF.